The 6 T cell receptor beta chains below were found in one sample sequenced in a study of human T cells and chemical hapten exposure. TCRdb passed the RACE reads through MiXCR, listing each CDR3 protein once. Of approximately 80,000 distinct CDR3 sequences listed, approximately 14% are singletons. Time point given: pre-sensitization, week 0. Described treatment: therapeutic diphenylcyclopropenone sensitization with weekly scalp DPC. The specimen comprised whole blood, sampled in connection with sensitization to the hapten diphenylcyclopropenone (DPC). The receptors originated from a woman between 45 and 65 years old with alopecia areata. Some clones in this sample may be carry-over from other donors' samples.

This clonotype appeared a few times. J is TRBJ2-3 and V is TRBV10-3; D gene uncertain. The CDR3 contains 11 residues. Looked up from germline, CDR1 is ENHRY and CDR2 is SYGVKD. Trimming removed 10 bases from V and 8 bases from J, with 13 bases in between. The CDR3 DNA sequence: TGTGCCACCATGGACCGAGGTACGCAGTATTTT. Its protein is CATMDRGTQYF.

The V call is TRBV6-2 or TRBV6-3, the J call TRBJ2-7; D unresolved. With 4 bases removed from V and 3 bases from J, the gap between germline ends came to 16 bases. Germline assignment: CDR1 MNHEY and CDR2 SVGEGT. The CDR3 consists of 15 residues. CDR3 nucleotides: TGTGCCAGCAGTTTCATCTATACCAAGAACTACGAGCAGTACTTC. Translated: CASSFIYTKNYEQYF.

This clonotype has ten or more counts. The rearrangement joins TRBV27 to TRBJ2-1; D may correspond to TRBD1 or TRBD2 (6 bases each). V shed 2 bases and J shed 6 bases, with 14 bases lying between them. The germline gives CDR1 MNHEY, CDR2 SMNVEV (reference sequence). The CDR3 is made up of 15 amino acids. CDR3 nucleotides: TGTGCCAGCAGTTTAGACGGAGGGGGTTTCAATGAGCAGTTCTTC. Protein product: CASSLDGGGFNEQFF.

V and J are TRBV6-6 and TRBJ1-5, with a possible D match to TRBD1 (6 bases). Germline V gene lookup returns CDR1 MNHNY and CDR2 SVGAGI (reference sequence). Between the trimmed V and J ends, which lost 8 bases and 0 bases, there was a span of 8 bases. The CDR3 extends over 13 amino acids. The CDR3 protein is CASLRGSNQPQHF. For the CDR3, the DNA is TGTGCCAGCCTCAGGGGTAGCAATCAGCCCCAGCATTTT.

This clonotype has just a few counts. The chain has TRBV11-1 and TRBJ2-3; D unresolved. CDR1 is SGHAT and CDR2 is FQDESV in the germline V gene (reference sequence). Trimming took off 2 bases at V and 5 bases at J, with 8 bases between the two ends. The CDR3 extends over 13 amino acids. The CDR3 protein is CASSLSERDTQYF. In nucleotides, the CDR3 is TGTGCCAGCAGCTTAAGTGAAAGAGATACGCAGTATTTT.

The gene calls are TRBV12-3 or TRBV12-4 and TRBJ1-1, with 8 bases that match TRBD1. The CDR3 covers 13 residues. The V and J ends lost 6 bases and 6 bases, in that order; junction bases with no gene match: 6. In DNA, the CDR3 is TGTGCCAGCAGCCTCGGACAGGGCGCTGAAGCTTTCTTT. Protein: CASSLGQGAEAFF.